These 9 T cell receptor beta chains originate from one sample sequenced in a study of blood T cell repertoires in COVID-19. Here immunoSEQ multiplex PCR was the method, and the copy in TCRdb shows in-frame clones only, minus some. The table lists roughly 250,000 clones, 75% to 85% of them singletons. The sequencing input was peripheral blood. The source of these receptors is a woman aged 50 to 60 with acute or convalescent COVID-19.

The chain uses TRBV19 and TRBJ1-1; no firm D call. The length of the CDR3 is 13 residues. From germline, CDR1 is LNHDA and CDR2 SQIVND (reference sequence). Between the trimmed V and J ends, which lost 6 bases and 4 bases, there was a span of 12 bases. CDR3 protein: CASSLTSTTEAFF. The DNA of the CDR3 is TGTGCCAGTAGCCTCACTTCTACCACTGAAGCTTTCTTT.

This chain connects TRBV5-4 to TRBJ2-7; 7 bases agree with TRBD1. V lost 0 bases, J lost 5 bases, and 5 bases stayed unmatched. CDR3 length equals 14 residues. Germline CDR1 SGHNT, CDR2 YYREEE (reference sequence). CDR3 amino acids: CASSLDRGLDEQYF. The CDR3 DNA is TGTGCCAGCAGCTTGGACAGGGGTTTGGACGAGCAGTACTTC.

This clone was picked up a small number of times. The chain employs TRBV27 and TRBJ1-6, with 7 bases that match TRBD1. Germline CDR1 is MNHEY and CDR2 is SMNVEV (reference sequence). Trimming removed 5 bases from V and 0 bases from J; junction bases left unmatched: 4. This CDR3 is 16 amino acids long. The CDR3 coding sequence is TGTGCCAGCAGTCCAAGACAGGGCTCCTATAATTCACCCCTCCACTTT. Translated, it gives CASSPRQGSYNSPLHF.

This clone has only one observation. The chain recombines TRBV7-9 with TRBJ1-2, with 9 bases aligning to TRBD1. After removal of 5 bases from V and 6 bases from J, the junction contained 4 bases not matched to a gene. Germline CDR1 and CDR2: SEHNR and FQNEAQ (reference sequence). The CDR3 totals 13 residues. The CDR3 here is CASSQTGGDGYTF. CDR3 nucleotide sequence: TGTGCCAGCAGCCAAACAGGGGGCGATGGCTACACCTTC.

This rearrangement joins TRBV7-9 to TRBJ2-1; tentative D call: TRBD1 (6 bases). This CDR3 comprises 13 residues. Germline V CDR1 and CDR2: SEHNR, FQNEAQ (reference sequence). The V and J ends lost 5 bases and 5 bases respectively, with 10 bases between them. The CDR3 protein is CASSPDSNNEQFF. The CDR3 DNA sequence: TGTGCCAGCAGCCCGGACAGCAACAATGAGCAGTTCTTC.

This clone was seen just once. The chain's CDR3 is CASSLTDNSPLHF. CDR3 DNA sequence: TGTGCCAGCAGCTTGACTGATAATTCACCCCTCCACTTT. This chain joins TRBV5-5 and TRBJ1-6; no clear D gene. Germline values: CDR1 SGHKS, CDR2 YYEKEE (reference sequence). Trimming took off 1 base at V and 5 bases at J, with 4 bases between the two ends. This CDR3 contains 13 residues.

This sequence joins TRBV12-3 or TRBV12-4 and TRBJ1-2; D call uncertain. The CDR3 contains 12 residues. Trimming shortened V by 6 bases and J by 4 bases, and 9 bases separated the two germline ends. CDR3 sequence: CASSGPGYGYTF. CDR3 coding DNA: TGTGCCAGCAGCGGTCCAGGCTATGGCTACACCTTC.

The rearrangement uses TRBV6-7 and TRBJ2-7, with D possibly matching TRBD1 (6 bases). TRBV6-7 is treated as an ORF (open reading frame) with a function not yet certain. The V gene lost 6 bases and the J gene lost 2 bases, with 17 bases spanning the gap. This CDR3 has 15 residues. The CDR3 bases are TGTGCCAGCAGACCCCAGACAGGCGGAACCTACGAGCAGTACTTC. Its protein product is CASRPQTGGTYEQYF.

The chain uses TRBV28 and TRBJ2-7, with 9 positions matching TRBD1. J lost 4 bases, V lost 7 bases, and 14 bases had no gene match. CDR3 length: 16 amino acids. Germline values: CDR1 MDHEN, CDR2 SYDVKM. Written as DNA, the CDR3 is TGTGCCAGCACTAACCCGCTGGGACAGGGATTATACGAGCAGTACTTC. It encodes CASTNPLGQGLYEQYF.